A single T cell receptor beta chain is shown here with its context. There is no known antigen for this receptor. Base qualities are not provided; no much larger clone lies one nucleotide away. The sample belongs to a study of regulatory T cells in long-lasting Graves disease (dated by TCRdb to the early 2020s). Regarding the research as a whole: Antithyroid drugs had been taken for less than 3 months by newly diagnosed Graves' disease patients. The study was registered as a clinical trial and conducted in China. TCR sequencing covered some 13 persistent and approximately 20 newly diagnosed Graves' disease patients, about 35 samples in total. Peripheral blood TCR sequencing and RNA sequencing compared persistent Graves' disease patients with newly diagnosed Graves' disease patients. What the study reported, not specific to this receptor: Persistent Graves' disease patients showed lower TCR Shannon entropy and fewer highly expanded clones than newly diagnosed patients, suggesting clonal expansion. Sequencing and analysis were limited to the TCR beta chain. Patients with persistent disease shared more public clonotypes (approximately 2,500) than newly diagnosed patients did (approximately 970). Peripheral blood alone was examined, since thyroid tissue, which constituted the primary lesion, could not be accessed. The small sample size was acknowledged by the authors as a limitation that may reduce accuracy. Preferential use of TRBV28, TRBJ1-2 and TRBJ2-5 was observed in persistent disease, whereas TRBV20-1 and TRBJ2-1 were favored in newly diagnosed disease.

From a lookup of the germline V gene, CDR1 and CDR2 are MNHNS and SASEGT. The CDR3 has 15 amino acids, counting the end cysteine and phenylalanine. The retained sequence is limited to the CDR3, 45 bases, with the frame set at the first base. V sheds 4 bases and J sheds 4 bases, leaving 13 bases between their ends. Library generation was performed with multiplex PCR. TCRdb shows the sequencer as Illumina HiSeq 4000. To build TCR beta libraries, CDR3 regions were amplified by Arm-PCR using iRepertoire HTBI primers. Before sequencing, the PCR products went through gel purification. The source study handled its data this way. Gene usage analysis of CDR3 amino acid clonotypes relied on the roughly 60 TRBV and 14 TRBJ segments identified across samples. COPE and FqMerger were used to merge filtered high-quality paired reads into contigs. BLAST was used to align contigs to the IMGT TRBV, TRBD and TRBJ reference genes, and CDR3 was defined following IMGT. Any clonotype with a frequency above 0.1% was classified as a highly expanded clone. Repertoire diversity was measured by Shannon entropy, and V-J evenness by the Gini coefficient. Clonotypes shared by more than one individual were considered public. TCRdb reran the public reads through fastp at Q25 and MiXCR, keeping productive beta chains. Under each unique CDR3 protein, matching rows form one entry showing the most common genes and DNA. It is TCRdb's table, rather than the study itself, that gives the V and J calls and clone size. The sample data list a few hundred thousand distinct CDR3 sequences, and about 14% of these were observed just once. The ten largest clones represent more than 15% of the sample.

Interpreted using the paper, the time point label stands for: newly diagnosed GD, antithyroid drugs for less than 3 months. For both TCR sequencing and RNA sequencing, RNA was extracted from PBMCs in TRIzol. The diagnosis of Graves' disease followed American Thyroid Association guidelines. Patients for the study were recruited at an endocrinology department in Xi'an, China. Each patient gave around 9 milliliters of peripheral blood, collected in an EDTA anticoagulant tube. Ficoll Paque Plus density gradient separation was used to isolate PBMCs, and no additional T cell sorting was done. An Agilent 2100 Bioanalyzer and agarose gel were used to check RNA quality, and a NanoDrop 2000 was used to measure RNA concentration. These records were also assigned to another study, of T cells in Graves' hyperthyroidism and ophthalmopathy. That second publication adds: Stable Graves' hyperthyroidism was defined as the absence of progression to ophthalmopathy over 18 months of follow-up. Hyperthyroidism patients were newly diagnosed, with disease duration under 2 months, and aged 18 to 65 years. Any patient with an uncontrolled infection, another autoimmune disease, pregnancy or lactation was excluded. Diagnoses were established on the basis of clinical symptoms, serum thyroxine and TRAb, thyroid ultrasound, and orbital computed tomography. The first round of RT-PCR for the TCR CDR3 was performed with the HTBI primer set and the Qiagen OneStep RT-PCR kit. Most expanded thyroid clonotypes (frequency above 0.001) were also found in blood, which suggests that blood repertoires may mirror thyroid immune responses. Ophthalmopathy was separated from stable hyperthyroidism by a 13 V-J signature model, with 85% to 90% sensitivity and 81% to 82% specificity obtained in cross-validation and 80%/75% obtained in testing. During validation, the model predicted progression to ophthalmopathy a median of approximately 6.5 months ahead of onset, with approximately 70% sensitivity and almost 75% specificity. To identify distinguishing TCR V-J signatures, a discovery cohort of roughly 100 patients was used, comprising 40 to 45 with Graves' ophthalmopathy and roughly 60 with stable Graves' hyperthyroidism. Whether ophthalmopathy could be predicted prospectively was tested in an independent validation cohort made up of approximately 19 hyperthyroidism patients plus 17 patients who later progressed to ophthalmopathy. The 100 or so discovery patients were randomly divided into training and test sets at a 7:3 ratio. In addition, the study compared T-cell repertoires in thyroid tissue and in blood from roughly 6 Graves' hyperthyroidism patients. Once sampling was done, hyperthyroidism patients were given methimazole at a starting dose of 30 mg daily, whereas ophthalmopathy patients were given high-dose intravenous methylprednisolone. A second multiplex PCR round built the libraries, followed by size selection and purification. Paired-end sequencing of the libraries was performed with 100 bp reads on an Illumina HiSeq2000. SOAPnuke was used to process the raw data, removing reads that contained adapters or uncalled bases, had a mean Phred below 15, or lacked an exact match to the constant primer or identifier. High-quality paired reads were merged using COPE v1.2.5, and each unique nucleotide sequence was defined as a clonotype. MiTCR v1.1 was used to align the clonotypes against IMGT TRBV, TRBD and TRBJ reference segments. Only V-J combinations with frequency above 0.0001, covering about 99% of repertoires, were analysed. The TCS score was defined as the ratio of F50 (clonal expansion) to E x V (chaos), calculated using BLOSUM62-based TCRdist between CDR3 peptides within each V-J. Welch's t-statistics and random forest reduced 450 to 600 V-J features to 13, which were used in a naive Bayes classifier (R e1071). No statistical method was used to set the sample size in advance, and investigators knew the group allocation. According to the paper, TCR Vbeta CDR3 sequencing was carried out on about 140 peripheral blood samples, which came from under 50 ophthalmopathy, fewer than 80 hyperthyroidism and roughly 17 progressor patients.

The sequence links TRBV6-1 to TRBJ1-4; 5 matching bases give a weak D call of TRBD1. The TCR sequence derives from a woman aged 45-65 years with Graves disease. Donor details come from another sample of the same person, matched by shared clones. The sample was peripheral blood mononuclear cells (PBMCs), taken at new diagnosis, from a patient treated with antithyroid drugs. CDR3 region: CASSANQGGNEKLFF. The nucleotide sequence reads as follows: TGTGCCAGCAGTGCTAACCAGGGAGGTAATGAAAAACTGTTTTTT.